A single sample gave rise to the 21 T cell receptor beta chains below, sequenced in a study of shared clonotypes between healthy human individuals. Profiling relied on immunoSEQ multiplex PCR, and the TCRdb table lists in-frame clones only, not all of them. This sample has approximately 1.5 million clones; 98% occur once, and the top ten carry 0.36%. Sequenced material: naive CD4+ T cells sorted from blood. Documented subset: CD45RA+ positively selected. The receptors stem from a man aged 30 to 45 in good health.

On this clone itself: The junction departs from the called germline gene at one end, perhaps through a read error. The gene calls are TRBV5-1 and TRBJ2-1, with unresolved D. Looked up from germline, CDR1 is SGHRS and CDR2 is YFSETQ. This CDR3 is 11 amino acids long. The CDR3 spells CASRLEGQAFF. The DNA of the CDR3 is TGCGCCAGCAGATTGGAAGGGCAGGCGTTCTTC.

The chain joins TRBV5-1 to TRBJ2-7, with 13 nucleotides matching TRBD2. The length of the CDR3 is 21 residues. Germline trimming cut 2 bases from V and 0 bases from J; bases unmatched to any gene: 17. From germline, CDR1 is SGHRS and CDR2 YFSETQ. DNA of the CDR3: TGCGCCAGCAGCTTCTCCGGGACTAGCGGGACAATGGGACCCAACTCCTACGAGCAGTACTTC. This encodes CASSFSGTSGTMGPNSYEQYF.

The CDR3 sequence: CAWSGWTGGVQETQYF. The CDR3 DNA reads TGTGCCTGGAGTGGATGGACAGGGGGCGTTCAAGAGACCCAGTACTTC. The rearrangement joins TRBV30 to TRBJ2-5; 11 bases fit TRBD1. Per the germline V gene, CDR1 is GTSNPN and CDR2 is SVGIG (reference sequence). V was clipped by 1 base and J by 2 bases; unmatched bases: 6. The CDR3 loop spans 16 amino acids.

The chain links TRBV15 to TRBJ2-5, with 7 positions matching TRBD1. The V gene's germline CDR1 is LNHNV and CDR2 YYDKDF (reference sequence). This CDR3 spans 15 amino acids. Trimming at V came to 4 bases and at J to 5 bases, leaving 10 bases not matched to a gene. The CDR3 DNA reads TGTGCCACCAGCACCCCGGGACAGTGGGGTGAGACCCAGTACTTC. Protein: CATSTPGQWGETQYF.

The V gene is TRBV30, the J gene TRBJ1-5; weak D call: TRBD1 (5 bases). The CDR3 has 12 residues. Per germline, CDR1 GTSNPN and CDR2 SVGIG (reference sequence). V gave up 2 bases and J gave up 7 bases, with 9 bases separating them. CDR3: CAWSPRGQPQHF. The DNA for the CDR3 is TGTGCCTGGAGTCCTCGGGGCCAGCCCCAGCATTTT. Full variable domain (outside the CDR3, taken from reference TRBV30 and TRBJ1-5): SQTIHQWPATLVQPVGSPLSLECTVEGTSNPNLYWYRQAAGRGLQLLFYSVGIGQISSEVPQNLSASRPQDRQFILSSKKLLLSDSGFYLCAWSPRGQPQHFGDGTRLSIL.

The J gene is TRBJ2-7, the V gene TRBV5-4; D gene ambiguous. The germline V gene encodes CDR1 SGHNT and CDR2 YYREEE (reference sequence). There are 11 residues in the CDR3. V was trimmed by 1 base and J by 4 bases, leaving 3 bases between them. This CDR3 is CASSLKYEQYF. DNA for the CDR3: TGTGCCAGCAGCTTGAAATACGAGCAGTACTTC.

The genes are TRBV6-1 and TRBJ2-3; D gene uncertain. With 4 bases removed from V and 3 bases from J, the gap between germline ends came to 5 bases. Per germline, CDR1 MNHNS and CDR2 SASEGT. CDR3 length equals 12 residues. The CDR3 protein is CASSAITDTQYF. CDR3 nucleotide sequence: TGTGCCAGCAGTGCTATTACAGATACGCAGTATTTT.

The chain carries TRBV7-6 and TRBJ2-7; TRBD2 agrees at 10 bases. The V gene's germline CDR1 is SGHVS and CDR2 FNYEAQ. With 4 bases clipped from V and 3 bases from J, the junction kept 9 bases outside the gene matches. The CDR3 runs 16 residues. The CDR3 DNA reads as TGTGCCAGCAGCTCCCGTGGTAGCGGGGGGATCTACGAGCAGTACTTC. Translated, it gives CASSSRGSGGIYEQYF.

The chain has TRBV9 and TRBJ1-5, with TRBD1 identical over 9 bases. CDR3 length: 15 amino acids. Unmatched junction bases numbered 4, after V lost 0 bases and J lost 6 bases. Germline V gives CDR1 SGDLS, CDR2 YYNGEE. This chain's CDR3 is CASSVGTGVSQPQHF. The CDR3 DNA is TGTGCCAGCAGCGTAGGGACAGGGGTAAGTCAGCCCCAGCATTTT.

V and J are TRBV5-1 and TRBJ1-5, with 9 positions matching TRBD1. The V gene end was trimmed by 0 bases and the J gene end by 7 bases; junction bases not matched to a gene: 2. Germline CDR1 reads SGHRS; CDR2 reads YFSETQ. This CDR3 has 14 amino acids. The CDR3 spells CASSLVGQGQPQHF. CDR3 DNA sequence: TGCGCCAGCAGCTTGGTGGGACAGGGCCAGCCCCAGCATTTT.

The genes are TRBV7-2 and TRBJ2-1; 10 positions agree with TRBD2. CDR1 is SGHTA, CDR2 FQGNSA, per germline. The V segment lost 5 bases and the J segment 10 bases; nucleotides outside the gene matches: 8. The CDR3 length is 14 residues. In DNA, the CDR3 is TGTGCCAGCAGCCGATCCTTACTAGCGGGGGAGCAGTTCTTC. This codes for CASSRSLLAGEQFF.

A remark on this clone: This specimen includes other DNA sequences encoding the same CDR3. The CDR3 coding sequence is TGTGCCAGCAGCGCTGAGAACACTGAAGCTTTCTTT. As protein: CASSAENTEAFF. This chain connects TRBV11-3 to TRBJ1-1, with no clear D. The V gene lost 5 bases and the J gene lost 1 base, with 5 bases spanning the gap. Looked up from germline, CDR1 is SGHNT and CDR2 is YENEEA. CDR3 length equals 12 residues.

The genes are TRBV4-1 and TRBJ2-1, with 9 bases lining up with TRBD1. The V segment lost 4 bases and the J segment 3 bases; nucleotides outside the gene matches: 7. Germline loops: CDR1 MGHRA, CDR2 YSYEKL. The CDR3 is 16 amino acids. CDR3 nucleotides: TGCGCCAGCAGCCCCACAGGGGGACAGGGCTACAATGAGCAGTTCTTC. It is translated as CASSPTGGQGYNEQFF.

V and J are TRBV29-1 and TRBJ2-1; 13 bases line up with TRBD2. The CDR3 is 14 residues long. Germline loops: CDR1 SQVTM, CDR2 ANQGSEA. The trim removed 8 bases at V and 8 bases at J, leaving 9 bases unmatched. CDR3 in amino acids: CSLTGTSGMDEQFF. CDR3 DNA sequence: TGCAGCTTAACCGGGACTAGCGGGATGGATGAGCAGTTCTTC.

J is TRBJ1-2 and V is TRBV4-2, with D unresolved. Per the germline V gene, CDR1 is LGHNA and CDR2 is YNFKEQ. The ends were cut back, 1 base at V and 3 bases at J, with 9 bases in the middle. The CDR3 has 14 amino acids. CDR3 residues: CASSQAGPDYGYTF. CDR3 nucleotide sequence: TGTGCCAGCAGCCAAGCCGGGCCGGACTATGGCTACACCTTC.

Regarding this clone: The identical CDR3 is also encoded by other nucleotide sequences in the sample. The chain combines TRBV5-4 with TRBJ2-3; possibly TRBD2 for D (6 bases). V lost 2 bases and J 0 bases, leaving 13 bases between the germline ends. CDR3 length: 16 residues. Germline loops: CDR1 SGHNT, CDR2 YYREEE (reference sequence). This chain's CDR3 is CASSFPLAGSTDTQYF. CDR3 bases: TGTGCCAGCAGCTTCCCATTGGCGGGGAGCACAGATACGCAGTATTTT.

This clone showed up just once. The V and J genes are TRBV6-5 and TRBJ2-1, with D tentatively TRBD2 (5 bases). The CDR3 sequence is 14 residues long. V was clipped by 5 bases and J by 12 bases, with 20 bases between them. CDR1 is MNHEY, CDR2 SVGAGI, per germline. The CDR3 loop is CASSGTGIGGAQFF. CDR3 coding DNA: TGTGCCAGCAGTGGAACCGGGATAGGTGGAGCGCAGTTCTTC.

V gene TRBV19 combines with J gene TRBJ1-1; D not certain. The V end was cut by 9 bases, the J end by 3 bases, with 8 bases between. CDR3 length: 11 residues. The germline CDR1 and CDR2 sequences are LNHDA and SQIVND (reference sequence). DNA for the CDR3: TGTGCCAGCACGGGAGACACTGAAGCTTTCTTT. As protein: CASTGDTEAFF.

The gene calls are TRBV18 and TRBJ1-1, with TRBD1 as a possible D gene (6 bases). V was shortened by 5 bases and J by 4 bases, with 11 bases between the two germline ends. The germline V gene has CDR1 KGHSH and CDR2 LQKENI. The CDR3 length is 13 residues. The CDR3 DNA sequence: TGTGCCAGCTCATGGAAAGGGGGCACTGAAGCTTTCTTT. Translating it yields CASSWKGGTEAFF.

Concerning this clone itself: The identical CDR3 is also encoded by other nucleotide sequences in the sample. The rearrangement joins TRBV9 to TRBJ1-5; D is ambiguous. This CDR3 region has 13 residues. In germline, CDR1 is SGDLS, CDR2 YYNGEE. V lost 3 bases and J 3 bases, leaving 7 bases between the germline ends. CDR3 in amino acids: CASSAGFNQPQHF. The CDR3 DNA is TGTGCCAGCAGCGCGGGTTTCAATCAGCCCCAGCATTTT.

CDR3 loop: CAGQGTGELFF. The CDR3 nucleotides are TGTGCCGGACAGGGTACCGGGGAGCTGTTTTTT. J is TRBJ2-2 and V is TRBV7-9; TRBD1 matches 8 bases. Germline trimming cut 11 bases from V and 5 bases from J; bases unmatched to any gene: 1. CDR3 size: 11 residues. Germline V gene lookup returns CDR1 SEHNR and CDR2 FQNEAQ (reference sequence). The full variable domain, completed using reference TRBV7-9 and TRBJ2-2, is DTGVSQNPRHKITKRGQNVTFRCDPISEHNRLYWYRQTLGQGPEFLTYFQNEAQLEKSRLLSDRFSAERPKGSFSTLEIQRTEQGDSAMYLCAGQGTGELFFGEGSRLTVL.